These 8 T cell receptor beta chains were sequenced from one sample in a study of cytomegalovirus exposure and HLA in healthy donors. The PCR contained 60 Vbeta and 13 Jbeta primers. Repertoires were generated with immunoSEQ multiplex PCR, while TCRdb's copy carries only in-frame clones and drops some. The table lists roughly 160,000 clones, roughly 81% of them singletons. Sequencing was done on a sample of PBMCs. These receptors came from a woman aged 50 to 60 in good health and CMV-seronegative.

V and J are TRBV28 and TRBJ2-5, with 10 nucleotides matching TRBD1. J lost 5 bases, V lost 6 bases, and 3 bases had no gene match. CDR1 is MDHEN, CDR2 SYDVKM, per germline. This CDR3 is built from 13 residues. The CDR3 here is CASRPDRGETQYF. CDR3 DNA sequence: TGTGCCAGCAGACCGGACAGGGGGGAGACCCAGTACTTC. The full variable domain, rest sourced from reference TRBV28 and TRBJ2-5, is DVKVTQSSRYLVKRTGEKVFLECVQDMDHENMFWYRQDPGLGLRLIYFSYDVKMKEKGDIPEGYSVSREKKERFSLILESASTNQTSMYLCASRPDRGETQYFGPGTRLLVL.

This clone occurred a few times. V usage is TRBV28 and J usage is TRBJ1-6; maybe TRBD1 (5 bases). Germline V gives CDR1 MDHEN, CDR2 SYDVKM. This CDR3 region has 13 residues. Trimming removed 7 bases from V and 13 bases from J, with 17 bases in between. The CDR3, as DNA: TGTGCCAGCACCTCCAGGGTCCCGAACCCCCTCCACTTT. Its translation: CASTSRVPNPLHF.

This chain uses TRBV29-1 with TRBJ1-2; the match to TRBD1 covers 7 bases. The CDR3 covers 15 residues. Germline trimming cut 2 bases from V and 1 base from J; bases unmatched to any gene: 7. Germline-derived CDR1 and CDR2 are SQVTM and ANQGSEA. The CDR3 nucleotides read TGCAGCGTTGAACTGAGACAGGGCAATAACTATGGCTACACCTTC. It is translated as CSVELRQGNNYGYTF.

This chain links TRBV11-2 with TRBJ2-1; TRBD2 matches at 7 bases. The CDR3 is 15 residues long. Germline lookup yields CDR1 SGHAT and CDR2 FQNNGV. V trimming: 4 bases; J trimming: 6 bases; junction bases outside the gene matches: 9. CDR3 DNA sequence: TGTGCCAGCAGCTCAGCGGGGACGTTCGCCAATGAGCAGTTCTTC. This translates into CASSSAGTFANEQFF.

V is TRBV11-3 and J is TRBJ2-1; 9 bases are shared with TRBD2. Germline assignment: CDR1 SGHNT and CDR2 YENEEA. This CDR3 has 15 amino acids. The V gene end was trimmed by 1 base and the J gene end by 8 bases; junction bases not matched to a gene: 6. The CDR3 DNA reads as TGTGCCAGCAGCTTAGGTGGGACTAGCACCCATGAGCAGTTCTTC. Amino acid sequence: CASSLGGTSTHEQFF.

The V and J genes are TRBV5-1 and TRBJ1-1; the match to TRBD1 covers 8 bases. The CDR3 spans 14 residues. V dropped 1 base and J dropped 1; count of bases not matched to a gene: 0. Germline CDR1 reads SGHRS; CDR2 reads YFSETQ. Here the CDR3 DNA reads TGCGCCAGCAGCTTGACAGGGGGGAACACTGAAGCTTTCTTT. Translation: CASSLTGGNTEAFF.

This clone was picked up one time. The chain recombines TRBV5-1 with TRBJ2-7, with D perhaps matching TRBD2 (6 bases). Germline V gene sequence: CDR1 SGHRS, CDR2 YFSETQ. The CDR3 loop spans 16 amino acids. V was trimmed by 4 bases and J by 0 bases, leaving 17 bases between them. The CDR3 DNA follows: TGCGCCAGCAGCGCCGTTGGAGGGCCTCGCTCCTACGAGCAGTACTTC. It encodes CASSAVGGPRSYEQYF.

For this clone: This sample also contains other DNA sequences that code for the same CDR3. The V call is TRBV4-2, the J call TRBJ2-3; TRBD2 aligns across 10 bases. CDR3 length equals 16 residues. J was trimmed by 0 bases and V by 1 base; bases with no gene match: 1. CDR1 is LGHNA, CDR2 YNFKEQ, per germline. CDR3 nucleotides: TGTGCCAGCAGCCAAGGGACTAGCGGTAGCACAGATACGCAGTATTTT. It specifies CASSQGTSGSTDTQYF.